The T cell receptor beta chain described here comes from a study of blood T cell repertoires in COVID-19. Across the study: COVID-19 samples from acute and convalescent phases originated in the United States, Italy and Spain.

Data came from immunoSEQ multiplex PCR; TCRdb stores just in-frame clones and leaves some out. The sample has over 130,000 clones, about 91% seen once. The CDR3 loop spans 15 amino acids. Germline CDR1 is MNHEY and CDR2 is SVGEGT. V lost 2 bases to trimming and J lost 6 bases, with 13 bases between them. The chain has TRBV6-2 or TRBV6-3 and TRBJ1-4; the D is unclear. This receptor was obtained from a human donor in a cohort sampled during active COVID-19. Source material: peripheral blood. CDR3 sequence: CASSYGFSSDEKLFF. The CDR3 DNA reads TGTGCCAGCAGTTACGGGTTCTCAAGCGATGAAAAACTGTTTTTT.